The 27 T cell receptor beta chains listed next were all sequenced from one sample in a study of TIL therapy for anti-PD-1-resistant metastatic lung cancer. Documented time point: pre-treatment sample, taken before nivolumab and TIL therapy. The tumor samples were excised metastases, mostly pleural nodules or supraclavicular lymph nodes. The libraries were made with immunoSEQ v3. Using immunoSEQ multiplex PCR, the repertoire was profiled, and TCRdb retains in-frame clones only, with some absent. The sample holds roughly 2,400 clones; less than 75% are singletons and the top ten take roughly 15%. The sample here was tumor tissue, taken at baseline. These receptors came from a person aged 25 to 79 with non-small cell lung cancer. Some clones in this sample may be carry-over from other donors' samples.

This clone came up once. The chain couples TRBV5-1 to TRBJ2-1; 9 positions agree with TRBD2. This CDR3 is 20 amino acids long. Trimming cost V 0 bases and J 5 bases; bases outside gene matches: 18. Germline V gene lookup returns CDR1 SGHRS and CDR2 YFSETQ. The CDR3 DNA reads as TGCGCCAGCAGCTTGGGGTTTCCGGCAGCTAGCGGGATCTGGGACAATGAGCAGTTCTTC. Amino acid sequence: CASSLGFPAASGIWDNEQFF.

This clone was detected only a few times. This sequence joins TRBV7-9 and TRBJ2-7; D remains unclear. The CDR3 is 10 residues long. Trimming shortened V by 11 bases and J by 3 bases, and 8 bases separated the two germline ends. The germline V gene has CDR1 SEHNR and CDR2 FQNEAQ (reference sequence). CDR3 sequence: CAVGNYEQYF. The CDR3 nucleotides are TGTGCCGTGGGGAACTACGAGCAGTACTTC.

The chain links TRBV4-3 to TRBJ1-6; 8 bases are a match to TRBD1. This CDR3 is 14 amino acids long. V gave up 1 base and J gave up 8 bases; unmatched junction bases: 1. Germline V gives CDR1 LGHNA, CDR2 YSLEER. CDR3 nucleotide sequence: TGCGCCAGCAGCCAAGGGACAGGGCATTCACCCCTCCACTTT. Translated, it gives CASSQGTGHSPLHF.

This chain joins TRBV28 and TRBJ1-1, with 8 bases fitting TRBD1. Germline loops: CDR1 MDHEN, CDR2 SYDVKM. V trimming: 4 bases; J trimming: 4 bases; junction bases outside the gene matches: 5. The CDR3 runs to 14 residues. CDR3 amino acids: CASSSGQGSTEAFF. The CDR3 nucleotides are TGTGCCAGCAGTTCTGGACAGGGTTCCACTGAAGCTTTCTTT.

V usage is TRBV4-2 and J usage is TRBJ1-5; the D gene is possibly TRBD1 (6 bases). Trimming stripped 1 base from V and 4 bases from J, with 8 bases between. From germline, CDR1 is LGHNA and CDR2 YNFKEQ. This CDR3 contains 14 residues. The CDR3 protein is CASSQAGTNQPQHF. DNA for the CDR3: TGTGCCAGCAGCCAAGCAGGGACAAATCAGCCCCAGCATTTT.

J is TRBJ1-4 and V is TRBV5-1; D uncertain. V gave up 0 bases and J gave up 4 bases, with 7 bases separating them. The CDR3 loop spans 14 amino acids. CDR1 SGHRS and CDR2 YFSETQ come from the germline V gene. Here the CDR3 DNA reads TGCGCCAGCAGCTTGGGTTGGGGTAATGAAAAACTGTTTTTT. It translates to CASSLGWGNEKLFF.

The rearrangement links TRBV9 to TRBJ2-1, with 13 bases that match TRBD2. The CDR3 spans 24 residues. The V and J ends lost 3 bases and 0 bases, in that order; junction bases with no gene match: 24. Germline CDR1 and CDR2: SGDLS and YYNGEE. The CDR3 region has the DNA TGTGCCAGCAGCGCACACACTTTTAGTCCGAGACTAGCGGGAGGAACCGACTCCTACAATGAGCAGTTCTTC. Protein product: CASSAHTFSPRLAGGTDSYNEQFF.

V usage is TRBV27 and J usage is TRBJ2-3, with 12 bases matching TRBD2. This CDR3 region has 16 residues. V dropped 5 bases and J dropped 3; count of bases not matched to a gene: 6. Germline-derived CDR1 and CDR2 are MNHEY and SMNVEV (reference sequence). Here the CDR3 reads CASSPGLAGTTDTQYF. The CDR3 nucleotides are TGTGCCAGCAGTCCCGGACTAGCGGGAACTACAGATACGCAGTATTTT.

The chain uses TRBV5-4 and TRBJ2-5; 10 bases align to TRBD2. The V gene end was trimmed by 3 bases and the J gene end by 1 base; junction bases not matched to a gene: 6. The CDR3 consists of 16 residues. Germline CDR1 reads SGHNT; CDR2 reads YYREEE (reference sequence). The CDR3 DNA follows: TGTGCCAGCAGCTCTCCTGGACTAGCGGTCCAAGAGACCCAGTACTTC. Translating it yields CASSSPGLAVQETQYF.

This clone is deemed large. The V and J genes are TRBV7-2 and TRBJ2-3; tentative D call: TRBD2 (5 bases). The V gene's germline CDR1 is SGHTA and CDR2 FQGNSA. V was shortened by 3 bases and J by 3 bases, with 16 bases between the two germline ends. The CDR3 is 16 amino acids. CDR3: CASSLVWRAKTDTQYF. CDR3 nucleotides: TGTGCCAGCAGCTTGGTCTGGCGGGCGAAGACAGATACGCAGTATTTT.

This chain uses TRBV9 with TRBJ2-5; 7 nucleotides line up with TRBD2. There are 16 residues in the CDR3. J gave up 4 bases and V 3 bases, and 12 bases lay outside the gene matches. CDR1 and CDR2 (germline): SGDLS, YYNGEE. This CDR3 is CASSALLMRGSETQYF. The CDR3 nucleotides are TGTGCCAGCAGCGCCCTTTTGATGCGGGGGTCAGAGACCCAGTACTTC.

The V and J genes are TRBV5-6 and TRBJ1-1; D is perhaps TRBD1 (6 bases). CDR3 length: 13 residues. Germline values: CDR1 SGHDT, CDR2 YYEEEE. Trimming stripped 0 bases from V and 3 bases from J, with 6 bases between. This CDR3 reads CASSLDRDTEAFF. The CDR3 bases are TGTGCCAGCAGCTTGGACAGGGACACTGAAGCTTTCTTT.

This rearrangement joins TRBV18 to TRBJ2-7, with 7 bases fitting TRBD1. Losses at the gene ends were 0 bases for V and 3 bases for J; bases not matched to a gene: 11. CDR3 length equals 17 residues. The germline V gene has CDR1 KGHSH and CDR2 LQKENI. The CDR3 here is CASSPPQGGQDYYEQYF. In DNA form, the CDR3 reads TGTGCCAGCTCACCACCTCAAGGAGGACAGGATTACTACGAGCAGTACTTC.

This sequence joins TRBV30 and TRBJ1-5; tentative D call: TRBD1 (5 bases). The CDR3 spans 14 residues. The germline V gene encodes CDR1 GTSNPN and CDR2 SVGIG (reference sequence). Trimming stripped 1 base from V and 4 bases from J, with 11 bases between. The CDR3 nucleotides read TGTGCCTGGAGTGGCGGGGGTCCAAATCAGCCCCAGCATTTT. Translated, it gives CAWSGGGPNQPQHF.

This chain uses TRBV6-6 with TRBJ1-1; 8 bases match TRBD1. Germline trimming cut 6 bases from V and 4 bases from J; bases unmatched to any gene: 4. Germline CDR1 and CDR2: MNHNY and SVGAGI (reference sequence). This CDR3 region has 13 residues. The CDR3 sequence is CASSPGQGTEAFF. The CDR3 nucleotides read TGTGCCAGCAGCCCCGGACAGGGCACTGAAGCTTTCTTT.

This sequence joins TRBV6-6 and TRBJ2-7; 7 nucleotides match TRBD1. In germline, CDR1 is MNHNY, CDR2 SVGAGI (reference sequence). The V segment lost 2 bases and the J segment 7 bases; nucleotides outside the gene matches: 8. This CDR3 has 14 amino acids. The CDR3 spells CASSYADRAREQYF. The CDR3 DNA reads TGTGCCAGCAGTTACGCAGACAGGGCCCGGGAGCAGTACTTC.

The CDR3 nucleotides are TGTGCCATCGGGCCGAGCGGGGGGGAGACCCAGTACTTC. This translates into CAIGPSGGETQYF. The V and J genes are TRBV10-3 and TRBJ2-5, with 9 bases that match TRBD2. This CDR3 is built from 13 residues. The germline gives CDR1 ENHRY, CDR2 SYGVKD. After removal of 8 bases from V and 5 bases from J, the junction contained 6 bases not matched to a gene.

The chain has TRBV7-3 and TRBJ2-7; D unresolved. Germline assignment: CDR1 SGHTA and CDR2 FQGTGA. V was pared by 5 bases and J by 2 bases, with 10 bases between. The CDR3 sequence is 13 residues long. CDR3 bases: TGTGCCAGCAGCCCAATCGCAACCTACGAGCAGTACGTC. Protein sequence: CASSPIATYEQYV.

V is TRBV6-4 and J is TRBJ2-1; 8 bases map to TRBD1. This CDR3 contains 15 residues. Germline values: CDR1 MRHNA, CDR2 SNTAGT. Trimming took 3 bases from V and 1 from J; bases not matched to a gene: 2. CDR3 DNA sequence: TGTGCCAGCAGTGAAACAGGGGGTTCCTACAATGAGCAGTTCTTC. It is translated as CASSETGGSYNEQFF.

V and J are TRBV4-1 and TRBJ2-5; 9 bases are shared with TRBD2. CDR3 length: 16 residues. Germline V gene lookup returns CDR1 MGHRA and CDR2 YSYEKL. J lost 5 bases, V lost 0 bases, and 7 bases had no gene match. CDR3 DNA: TGCGCCAGCAGCCAAGAGCGGGGCGGGGGGGCGGAGACCCAGTACTTC. This sequence encodes CASSQERGGGAETQYF.

The chain is built from TRBV4-1 and TRBJ2-5; 9 bases are a match to TRBD2. Germline-derived CDR1 and CDR2 are MGHRA and YSYEKL. V trimming: 1 base; J trimming: 4 bases; junction bases outside the gene matches: 7. The CDR3 is 16 amino acids. The CDR3 reads CASSQGSGRMLETQYF. The DNA of the CDR3 is TGCGCCAGCAGCCAAGGTAGCGGGAGAATGTTAGAGACCCAGTACTTC.

This clone appeared a single time. V usage is TRBV5-1 and J usage is TRBJ2-1, with TRBD2 as a possible D gene (5 bases). The CDR3 totals 15 residues. The germline V and J ends were trimmed by 2 bases and 2 bases, with 11 bases remaining between them. Per the germline V gene, CDR1 is SGHRS and CDR2 is YFSETQ. CDR3 residues: CASSLNFGAYNEQFF. The CDR3 DNA reads as TGCGCCAGCAGCTTAAATTTCGGGGCCTACAATGAGCAGTTCTTC.

The rearrangement links TRBV5-4 to TRBJ2-3, with 12 bases matching TRBD2. Germline assignment: CDR1 SGHNT and CDR2 YYREEE (reference sequence). Germline trimming cut 0 bases from V and 3 bases from J; bases unmatched to any gene: 2. CDR3 length: 16 amino acids. CDR3 sequence reads: CASSLDTSGGTDTQYF. The CDR3 DNA reads TGTGCCAGCAGCTTGGATACTAGCGGGGGGACAGATACGCAGTATTTT.

This chain joins TRBV7-2 and TRBJ2-3; weak D call: TRBD1 (5 bases). V was shortened by 1 base and J by 0 bases, with 8 bases between the two germline ends. The CDR3 sequence is 15 residues long. The germline gives CDR1 SGHTA, CDR2 FQGNSA. CDR3 nucleotides: TGTGCCAGCAGCTTAGATGCAGGGAGCACAGATACGCAGTATTTT. This gives the protein CASSLDAGSTDTQYF.

The rearrangement uses TRBV7-2 and TRBJ2-1; D not certain. V was pared by 2 bases and J by 0 bases, with 11 bases between. Germline values: CDR1 SGHTA, CDR2 FQGNSA. The CDR3 length is 16 residues. CDR3 residues: CASSLSSSSSYNEQFF. CDR3 nucleotides: TGTGCCAGCAGCTTATCTTCCTCAAGCTCCTACAATGAGCAGTTCTTC.

The chain carries TRBV5-6 and TRBJ1-2; perhaps TRBD1 as D (6 bases). The CDR3 is 14 residues long. CDR1 is SGHDT, CDR2 YYEEEE, per germline. V was shortened by 1 base and J by 7 bases, with 14 bases between the two germline ends. CDR3 nucleotides: TGTGCCAGCAGCTTGTTGAAGGGGACAAGTGGCTACACCTTC. Protein: CASSLLKGTSGYTF.

The chain couples TRBV29-1 to TRBJ2-5; D gene ambiguous. Germline assignment: CDR1 SQVTM and CDR2 ANQGSEA. The CDR3 has 13 amino acids. Trimming removed 2 bases from V and 1 base from J, with 8 bases in between. The CDR3 nucleotides read TGCAGCGTTGAAAGGCTGGGCCAAGAGACCCAGTACTTC. It yields the protein CSVERLGQETQYF.